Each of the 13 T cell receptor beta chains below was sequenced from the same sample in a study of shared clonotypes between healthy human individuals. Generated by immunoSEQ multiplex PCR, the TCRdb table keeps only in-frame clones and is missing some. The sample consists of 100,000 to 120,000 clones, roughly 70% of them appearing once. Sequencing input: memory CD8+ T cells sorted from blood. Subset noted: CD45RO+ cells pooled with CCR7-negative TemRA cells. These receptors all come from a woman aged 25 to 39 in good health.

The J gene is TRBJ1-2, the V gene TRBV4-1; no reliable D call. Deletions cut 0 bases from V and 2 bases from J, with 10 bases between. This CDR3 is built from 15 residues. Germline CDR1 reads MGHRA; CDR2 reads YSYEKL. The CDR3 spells CASSQEGGRNYGYTF. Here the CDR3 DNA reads TGCGCCAGCAGCCAAGAAGGTGGCAGGAACTATGGCTACACCTTC.

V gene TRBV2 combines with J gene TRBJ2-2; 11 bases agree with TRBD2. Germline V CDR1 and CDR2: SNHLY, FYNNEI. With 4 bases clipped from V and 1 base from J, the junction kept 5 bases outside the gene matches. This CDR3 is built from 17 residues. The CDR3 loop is CASSGLAGGMNTGELFF. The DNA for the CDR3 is TGTGCCAGCAGTGGGTTAGCGGGAGGGATGAACACCGGGGAGCTGTTTTTT.

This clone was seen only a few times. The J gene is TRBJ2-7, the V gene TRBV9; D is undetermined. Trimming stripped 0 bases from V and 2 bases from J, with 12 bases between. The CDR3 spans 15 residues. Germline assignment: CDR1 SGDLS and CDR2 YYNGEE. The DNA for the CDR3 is TGTGCCAGCAGCGTAGGGGGTAGTAGTACCTACGAGCAGTACTTC. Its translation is CASSVGGSSTYEQYF.

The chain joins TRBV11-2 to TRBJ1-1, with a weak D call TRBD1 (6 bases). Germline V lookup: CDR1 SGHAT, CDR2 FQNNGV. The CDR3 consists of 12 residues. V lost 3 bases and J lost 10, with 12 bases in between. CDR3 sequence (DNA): TGTGCCAGCAGCTTGGGCGCCAGGGGAGCTTTCTTT. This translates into CASSLGARGAFF.

CDR3: CASSARGGDYGYTF. The CDR3 DNA reads TGTGCCAGCAGCGCCCGAGGGGGTGACTATGGCTACACCTTC. The J gene is TRBJ1-2, the V gene TRBV9, with D perhaps TRBD1 (6 bases). V lost 3 bases to trimming and J lost 3 bases, with 12 bases between them. The CDR3 spans 14 residues. Germline V gene sequence: CDR1 SGDLS, CDR2 YYNGEE. Full variable domain (rest looked up from reference TRBV9 and TRBJ1-2): DSGVTQTPKHLITATGQRVTLRCSPRSGDLSVYWYQQSLDQGLQFLIQYYNGEERAKGNILERFSAQQFPDLHSELNLSSLELGDSALYFCASSARGGDYGYTFGSGTRLTVV.

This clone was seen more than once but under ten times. The CDR3 DNA follows: TGTGCCAGCAGTTTCGGACAGGCCTACGAGCAGTACTTC. Encoded protein: CASSFGQAYEQYF. The rearrangement joins TRBV27 to TRBJ2-7; the match to TRBD1 covers 7 bases. The J segment lost 2 bases and the V segment lost 3 bases, leaving 1 base of the junction unmatched. Germline V CDR1 and CDR2: MNHEY, SMNVEV (reference sequence). The CDR3 extends over 13 amino acids.

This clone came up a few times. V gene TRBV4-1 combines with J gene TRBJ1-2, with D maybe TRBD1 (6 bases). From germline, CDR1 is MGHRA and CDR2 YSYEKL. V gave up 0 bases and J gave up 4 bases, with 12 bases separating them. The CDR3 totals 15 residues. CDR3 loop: CASSQDARGTYGYTF. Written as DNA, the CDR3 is TGCGCCAGCAGCCAAGACGCCAGGGGTACCTATGGCTACACCTTC.

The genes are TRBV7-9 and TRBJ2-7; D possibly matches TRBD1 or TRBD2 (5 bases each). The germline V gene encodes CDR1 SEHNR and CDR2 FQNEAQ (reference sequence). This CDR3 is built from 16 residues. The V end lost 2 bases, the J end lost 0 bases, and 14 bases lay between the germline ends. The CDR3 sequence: CASSLPLGVSSYEQYF. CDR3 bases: TGTGCCAGCAGCTTACCGTTGGGGGTTTCCTCCTACGAGCAGTACTTC.

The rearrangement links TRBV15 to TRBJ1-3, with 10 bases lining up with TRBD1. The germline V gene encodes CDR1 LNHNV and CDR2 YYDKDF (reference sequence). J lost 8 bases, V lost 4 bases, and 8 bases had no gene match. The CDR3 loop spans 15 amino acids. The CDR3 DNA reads TGTGCCACCAGCACTTCGACAGGGGGCGCATACACCATATATTTT. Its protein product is CATSTSTGGAYTIYF.

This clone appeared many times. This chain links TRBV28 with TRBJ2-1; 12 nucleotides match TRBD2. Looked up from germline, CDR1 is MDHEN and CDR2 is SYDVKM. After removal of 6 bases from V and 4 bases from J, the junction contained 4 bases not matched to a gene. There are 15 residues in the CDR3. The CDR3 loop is CASRLTSGRYNEQFF. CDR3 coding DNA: TGTGCCAGCAGACTGACTAGCGGGAGATACAATGAGCAGTTCTTC.

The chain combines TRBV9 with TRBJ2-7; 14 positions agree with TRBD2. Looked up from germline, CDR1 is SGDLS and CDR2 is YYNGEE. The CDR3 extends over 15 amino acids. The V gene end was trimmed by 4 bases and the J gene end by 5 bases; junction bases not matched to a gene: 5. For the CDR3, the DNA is TGTGCCAGCAGCTTCTCGGGACTAGCGGGAGACGAGCAGTACTTC. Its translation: CASSFSGLAGDEQYF.

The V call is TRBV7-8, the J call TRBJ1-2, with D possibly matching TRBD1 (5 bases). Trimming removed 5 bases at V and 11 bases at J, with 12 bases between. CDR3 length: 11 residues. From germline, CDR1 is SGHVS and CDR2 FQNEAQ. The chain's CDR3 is CASSERDRYTF. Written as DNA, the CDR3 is TGTGCCAGCAGCGAAAGGGACCGGTACACCTTC.

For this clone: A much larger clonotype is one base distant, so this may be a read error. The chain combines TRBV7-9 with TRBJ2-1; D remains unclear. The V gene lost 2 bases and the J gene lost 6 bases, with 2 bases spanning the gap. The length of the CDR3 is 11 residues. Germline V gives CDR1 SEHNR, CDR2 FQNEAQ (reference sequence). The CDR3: CASSLTNEQFF. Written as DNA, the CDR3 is TGTGCCAGCAGCTTAACCAATGAGCAGTTCTTC. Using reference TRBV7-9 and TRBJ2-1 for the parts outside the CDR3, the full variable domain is DTGVSQNPRHKITKRGQNVTFRCDPISEHNRLYWYRQTLGQGPEFLTYFQNEAQLEKSRLLSDRFSAERPKGSFSTLEIQRTEQGDSAMYLCASSLTNEQFFGPGTRLTVL.